This T cell receptor beta chain derives from a study of a mutant IDH1 vaccine in newly diagnosed glioma. Background on the study: Treated individuals were approximately 62% male and approximately 40% female, averaging roughly 43 years of age.

Clones were sequenced by immunoSEQ multiplex PCR, and TCRdb holds only the in-frame ones, with some missing. This table holds more than 30,000 clones, 90% found once. V was cut by 7 bases and J by 4 bases, with 10 bases left in between. Germline CDR1 and CDR2: SNHLY and FYNNEI. There are 12 residues in the CDR3. Comments on this clone: Its antigen is still unknown.

General study points: There seemed to be no relation between pseudoprogression and changes in top peripheral T cell clonotypes.

The sample's time point: week 11, during vaccination. Doses of 300 ug of mutant IDH1 20-mer peptide were given with topical imiquimod. Each tumor in the donors was a new WHO grade 3 or 4 astrocytoma, IDH1-mutant and ATRX-lost. This clonotype originated in a man younger than 30 with glioma. Here the sequenced sample was PBMCs, taken from a glioma patient whose treatment included an IDH1 peptide vaccine. V is TRBV2 and J is TRBJ1-2, with D hard to call. In nucleotides, the CDR3 is TGTGCCAGCAAGCAGCGAATCTATGGCTACACCTTC. It translates to CASKQRIYGYTF. The entire variable domain, with the rest obtained from reference TRBV2 and TRBJ1-2, is as follows: EPEVTQTPSHQVTQMGQEVILRCVPISNHLYFYWYRQILGQKVEFLVSFYNNEISEKSEIFDDQFSVERPDGSNFTLKIRSTKLEDSAMYFCASKQRIYGYTFGSGTRLTVV.